The 22 T cell receptor beta chains presented below share a single source sample, sequenced in a study of T cells after yellow fever vaccination. TCRdb reprocessed the 5' RACE reads with MiXCR, giving one entry per CDR3 protein. The data show 300,000 to 450,000 distinct CDR3 sequences, roughly 7.5% seen once. Material: PBMCs, obtained about 41 days after the first yellow fever vaccination. The source is a man younger than 35 who received the YFV17D yellow fever vaccine.

The gene calls are TRBV4-1 and TRBJ2-5, with 8 nucleotides matching TRBD2. With 0 bases clipped from V and 0 bases from J, the junction kept 12 bases outside the gene matches. The germline V gene encodes CDR1 MGHRA and CDR2 YSYEKL. This CDR3 has 19 amino acids. The CDR3 nucleotides read TGCGCCAGCAGCCAAGACCAGGGACTAGTCGGTGGGTACCAAGAGACCCAGTACTTC. It is translated as CASSQDQGLVGGYQETQYF.

This rearrangement joins TRBV11-2 to TRBJ1-4; no definite D call. Trimming removed 3 bases from V and 3 bases from J, with 11 bases in between. Per germline, CDR1 SGHAT and CDR2 FQNNGV. The CDR3 runs to 15 residues. CDR3 nucleotides: TGTGCCAGCAGCTTGCAGGTTGGGGCTAATGAAAAACTGTTTTTT. Amino acid sequence: CASSLQVGANEKLFF.

This clonotype was seen a handful of times. The gene calls are TRBV12-3 or TRBV12-4 and TRBJ2-7, with a weak D call TRBD2 (5 bases). Deletions cut 5 bases from V and 7 bases from J, with 6 bases between. The CDR3 runs to 10 residues. The CDR3, as DNA: TGTGCCAGCAGTCGAGGGGAGCAGTACTTC. Protein sequence: CASSRGEQYF.

This clonotype has a count of ten or more. This chain connects TRBV4-2 to TRBJ1-2; weak D call: TRBD1 (6 bases). In germline, CDR1 is LGHNA, CDR2 YNFKEQ. Trimming left V 1 base short and J 8 bases short, with 14 bases between. This CDR3 has 14 amino acids. The CDR3 sequence: CASSQAPGDEGYTF. As DNA, the CDR3 is TGTGCCAGCAGCCAAGCCCCAGGGGATGAAGGCTACACCTTC.

There are a few counts of this clonotype. J is TRBJ2-1 and V is TRBV20-1, with unresolved D. This CDR3 is built from 11 residues. V lost 5 bases, J lost 0 bases, and 2 bases lay in between. Germline V lookup: CDR1 DFQATT, CDR2 SNEGSKA (reference sequence). For the CDR3, the DNA is TGCAGTGCTGCCTCCTACAATGAGCAGTTCTTC. The encoded protein is CSAASYNEQFF.

This chain links TRBV3-1 with TRBJ2-5; D gene uncertain. V lost 0 bases, J lost 9 bases, and 14 bases lay in between. Germline assignment: CDR1 LGHDT and CDR2 YNNKEL (reference sequence). CDR3 length: 14 amino acids. The CDR3 nucleotides are TGTGCCAGCAGCCAAGATCAAGTGGCCCAGGCCCAGTACTTC. Protein: CASSQDQVAQAQYF.

The CDR3 region is CASSQERQGERYTF. For the CDR3, the DNA is TGCGCCAGCAGCCAAGAACGACAGGGGGAGAGGTACACCTTC. The V and J genes are TRBV4-3 and TRBJ1-2, with 9 bases that match TRBD1. This CDR3 is 14 amino acids long. CDR1 LGHNA and CDR2 YSLEER come from the germline V gene. J lost 11 bases, V lost 0 bases, and 7 bases had no gene match.

This clonotype showed up just a few times. This chain joins TRBV6-2 or TRBV6-3 and TRBJ1-4; D call uncertain. CDR1 is MNHEY and CDR2 is SVGEGT in the germline V gene. CDR3 length equals 16 residues. V was cut by 6 bases and J by 0 bases, with 14 bases left in between. The CDR3 loop is CASRPTPQATNEKLFF. In nucleotides, the CDR3 is TGTGCCAGCAGGCCCACGCCGCAAGCAACTAATGAAAAACTGTTTTTT.

In its sample, this clonotype was seen a few times. The V call is TRBV12-3 or TRBV12-4, the J call TRBJ2-4; unclear D gene. Trimming took off 7 bases at V and 7 bases at J, with 17 bases between the two ends. The CDR3 sequence is 14 residues long. The CDR3 loop reads CASMSETAVNIQYF. The CDR3 region has the DNA TGTGCCAGCATGAGTGAAACGGCCGTGAACATTCAGTACTTC.

This clonotype has ten or more counts. CDR3 loop: CASSSGRRNTIYF. The CDR3 coding sequence is TGTGCCAGCAGCTCGGGACGGAGAAACACCATATATTTT. The chain carries TRBV7-2 and TRBJ1-3, with TRBD1 as a possible D gene (5 bases). Trimming pared 4 bases from V and 5 bases from J, leaving 9 bases between. The CDR3 consists of 13 residues. CDR1 and CDR2 (germline): SGHTA, FQGNSA.

This clonotype appeared a few times. The chain employs TRBV5-1 and TRBJ2-3, with a weak D call TRBD2 (5 bases). Germline loops: CDR1 SGHRS, CDR2 YFSETQ. There are 15 residues in the CDR3. The V end was cut by 2 bases, the J end by 6 bases, with 16 bases between. The CDR3: CASSFFRLGGDTQYF. The CDR3 DNA reads as TGCGCCAGCAGCTTTTTTCGCTTAGGCGGGGATACGCAGTATTTT.

V is TRBV27 and J is TRBJ2-7; D perhaps matches TRBD1 (5 bases). This CDR3 region has 15 residues. CDR1 is MNHEY and CDR2 is SMNVEV in the germline V gene (reference sequence). The V gene lost 4 bases and the J gene lost 3 bases, with 16 bases spanning the gap. The CDR3 nucleotides read TGTGCCAGCAGTTCAGGGCCAGTTCCCGGCTACGAGCAGTACTTC. Translated, it gives CASSSGPVPGYEQYF.

V is TRBV20-1 and J is TRBJ2-1; D gene uncertain. CDR1 and CDR2 from the germline V gene are DFQATT and SNEGSKA (reference sequence). The V end was cut by 2 bases, the J end by 5 bases, with 7 bases between. The CDR3 totals 12 residues. For the CDR3, the DNA is TGCAGTGCTAGACGTTACCACAATGAGCAGTTCTTC. Its protein product is CSARRYHNEQFF.

There are a few counts of this clonotype. The chain employs TRBV5-1 and TRBJ1-6; D is ambiguous. The CDR3 covers 15 residues. V shed 0 bases and J shed 0 bases, with 4 bases lying between them. In germline, CDR1 is SGHRS, CDR2 YFSETQ. The CDR3 DNA reads TGCGCCAGCAGCTTGGGCCGCTCCTATAATTCACCCCTCCACTTT. The encoded protein is CASSLGRSYNSPLHF.

This chain connects TRBV28 to TRBJ1-5; D is unresolved. Per germline, CDR1 MDHEN and CDR2 SYDVKM. The CDR3 consists of 16 residues. The V end was cut by 8 bases, the J end by 0 bases, with 17 bases between. This CDR3 is CASGGISLLSNQPQHF. The CDR3, as DNA: TGTGCCAGCGGAGGGATCAGTCTTCTTAGCAATCAGCCCCAGCATTTT.

This sequence joins TRBV7-2 and TRBJ1-4, with D unresolved. CDR1 and CDR2 (germline): SGHTA, FQGNSA. The germline V and J ends were trimmed by 2 bases and 0 bases, with 13 bases remaining between them. The CDR3 extends over 17 amino acids. The DNA for the CDR3 is TGTGCCAGCAGCTTACACAACCAGGCTGCAACTAATGAAAAACTGTTTTTT. Protein: CASSLHNQAATNEKLFF.

The V and J genes are TRBV5-1 and TRBJ1-4, with D maybe TRBD1 (5 bases). The V gene lost 5 bases and the J gene lost 0 bases, with 11 bases spanning the gap. Germline-derived CDR1 and CDR2 are SGHRS and YFSETQ. The CDR3 is 15 amino acids. CDR3 in DNA: TGCGCCAGCAGGCGGGACGCTGCAACTAATGAAAAACTGTTTTTT. Amino acid sequence: CASRRDAATNEKLFF.

The J gene is TRBJ2-5, the V gene TRBV6-2 or TRBV6-3; 7 bases fit TRBD2. Germline-derived CDR1 and CDR2 are MNHEY and SVGEGT. J lost 4 bases, V lost 2 bases, and 7 bases had no gene match. The CDR3 runs 15 residues. The CDR3 reads CASSYGGTIGETQYF. The CDR3 DNA reads as TGTGCCAGCAGTTACGGCGGGACTATTGGAGAGACCCAGTACTTC.

With regard to this clonotype: Its ends do not fully match the called genes, so a read error is possible. The chain combines TRBV9 with TRBJ2-7; 16 bases are shared with TRBD2. This CDR3 spans 18 amino acids. The germline gives CDR1 SGDLS, CDR2 YYNGEE. The CDR3 loop reads CANSVGTSGGGQTYEQYF. The CDR3 DNA sequence: TGTGCCAACAGCGTAGGGACTAGCGGGGGGGGACAAACCTACGAGCAGTACTTC.

The CDR3 spells CSARGQVLPYSNQPQHF. Here the CDR3 DNA reads TGCAGTGCTAGGGGACAGGTACTACCTTATAGCAATCAGCCCCAGCATTTT. The genes are TRBV20-1 and TRBJ1-5, with 8 bases aligning to TRBD1. Per the germline V gene, CDR1 is DFQATT and CDR2 is SNEGSKA (reference sequence). V shed 3 bases, J shed 0 bases, and the junction held 10 bases outside the gene matches. This CDR3 region has 17 residues.

There are a few counts of this clonotype. The rearrangement joins TRBV7-6 to TRBJ1-5, with no clear D. The CDR3 consists of 14 residues. Trimming left V 0 bases short and J 3 bases short, with 6 bases between. From germline, CDR1 is SGHVS and CDR2 FNYEAQ. In DNA, the CDR3 is TGTGCCAGCAGCTTAGCGGCAGCCAATCAGCCCCAGCATTTT. Its translation is CASSLAAANQPQHF.

This sequence joins TRBV5-1 and TRBJ2-1, with a tentative D call TRBD2 (5 bases). V was cut by 3 bases and J by 8 bases, with 9 bases left in between. Germline CDR1 SGHRS, CDR2 YFSETQ. This CDR3 is built from 12 residues. CDR3 nucleotides: TGCGCCAGCAGCTCCGAGGGCGATGAGCAGTTCTTC. It encodes CASSSEGDEQFF.